The present entry profiles one T cell receptor (beta chain) with its context. Its target is unknown. These data come from a study of T cell repertoires in cytomegalovirus infection. Background on the study: Indications of both CMV infection and matching HLA type were provided by public TCR beta signatures.

V gave up 7 bases and J gave up 0 bases, with 10 bases separating them. The CDR3 loop spans 14 amino acids. Germline lookup yields CDR1 SNHLY and CDR2 FYNNEI. MiXCR, applied by TCRdb to the reads, yields one record per CDR3 protein. The top ten hold approximately 35% of the sample, which has about 130,000 distinct CDR3 sequences, roughly 25% seen once. The sequenced sample consisted of PBMCs, sequenced either directly or after in vitro stimulation (not recorded which). The receptor comes from a human donor in good health (CMV status not recorded). Some clones in this sample may be carry-over from other donors' samples. V gene TRBV2 combines with J gene TRBJ2-1, with D perhaps TRBD2 (6 bases). The CDR3: CASTGDLSYNEQFF. The DNA of the CDR3 is TGTGCCAGCACGGGAGACCTCTCCTACAATGAGCAGTTCTTC. The whole variable domain, remainder taken from reference TRBV2 and TRBJ2-1, is EPEVTQTPSHQVTQMGQEVILRCVPISNHLYFYWYRQILGQKVEFLVSFYNNEISEKSEIFDDQFSVERPDGSNFTLKIRSTKLEDSAMYFCASTGDLSYNEQFFGPGTRLTVL.